This T cell receptor beta chain comes out of a study of cytomegalovirus exposure and HLA in healthy donors. The PCR had 60 Vbeta and 13 Jbeta primers. The data were produced by immunoSEQ multiplex PCR, yet TCRdb's version contains in-frame clones alone and is incomplete. The sample consists of about 160,000 clones, 80% to 90% of them appearing once. Trimming took off 4 bases at V and 6 bases at J, with 24 bases between the two ends. The CDR3 runs to 17 residues. Germline V gene sequence: CDR1 MGHRA, CDR2 YSYEKL. The sample holds one count of this clone. The chain couples TRBV4-1 to TRBJ1-1, with a weak D call TRBD1 (6 bases). The sequenced sample consisted of PBMCs. The TCR originated in a woman aged 18-29 years in good health and CMV-seronegative. DNA of the CDR3: TGCGCCAGCAGCCCTGCGTCTCGAGGGGGGGCGAGGGCTGAAGCTTTCTTT. Residues: CASSPASRGGARAEAFF.